This TCR beta chain emerged from a study of cytomegalovirus exposure and HLA in healthy donors. Background on the study: The roughly 670 first-cohort repertoires shared a platform with the 130 or so validation repertoires, as reported in a later analysis.

Method: immunoSEQ multiplex PCR; TCRdb's copy keeps in-frame clones and lacks some. The table lists over 85,000 clones, roughly 89% of them singletons. The CDR3 consists of 15 residues. The V segment lost 5 bases and the J segment 3 bases; nucleotides outside the gene matches: 5. CDR1 is SGHRS, CDR2 YFSETQ, per germline. Sequencing was performed on PBMCs. The rearrangement uses TRBV5-1 and TRBJ2-1; 10 nucleotides match TRBD2. This receptor was identified in a woman in her late teens or twenties in good health and CMV-seronegative. This CDR3 is CASRTGTSDYNEQFF. CDR3 DNA: TGCGCCAGCAGAACCGGGACTAGCGACTACAATGAGCAGTTCTTC.